The 20 T cell receptor beta chains in this list originate from one sample, sequenced in a study of T cells in Graves' hyperthyroidism and ophthalmopathy. Amplification of TCR beta CDR3 regions used RNA as the template. The TCR CDR3 was amplified in a first-round RT-PCR using the HTBI primer set. In TCRdb, the multiplex PCR reads were re-called with MiXCR into one record per CDR3 protein. The sample has 450,000 to 550,000 distinct CDR3 sequences, around a quarter seen once. What was sequenced was blood. The receptors originated from a woman in her 30s with Graves' ophthalmopathy.

This chain uses TRBV11-3 with TRBJ2-7, with no clear D. Germline values: CDR1 SGHNT, CDR2 YENEEA. V shed 5 bases and J shed 6 bases, with 11 bases lying between them. The CDR3 extends over 12 amino acids. The CDR3 sequence is CASSDAVGEQYF. In nucleotides, the CDR3 is TGTGCCAGCAGCGACGCCGTGGGCGAGCAGTACTTC.

This clonotype came up many times. V and J are TRBV6-8 and TRBJ1-5; no definite D call. The CDR3 consists of 16 residues. Germline CDR1 is MNHGY and CDR2 is SAAAGT. V gave up 3 bases and J gave up 6 bases, with 18 bases separating them. The CDR3 sequence: CASSYWRIVKGQPQHF. The CDR3, as DNA: TGTGCCAGCAGTTATTGGAGGATCGTAAAGGGTCAGCCCCAGCATTTT.

The chain carries TRBV30 and TRBJ1-1; D may be TRBD1 (5 bases). Trimming pared 3 bases from V and 5 bases from J, leaving 10 bases between. The CDR3 spans 12 residues. Germline values: CDR1 GTSNPN, CDR2 SVGIG (reference sequence). The CDR3 reads CAWRRGETEAFF. CDR3 coding DNA: TGTGCCTGGAGGAGGGGTGAGACTGAAGCTTTCTTT.

In its sample, this clonotype was seen many times. The V gene is TRBV20-1, the J gene TRBJ2-7, with TRBD1 matching 7 bases. Trimming took 2 bases from V and 4 from J; bases not matched to a gene: 5. The CDR3 loop spans 13 amino acids. Germline V lookup: CDR1 DFQATT, CDR2 SNEGSKA (reference sequence). For the CDR3, the DNA is TGCAGTGCTAGAAGGGGACAGTGGTACGAGCAGTACTTC. Protein: CSARRGQWYEQYF.

V usage is TRBV12-3 or TRBV12-4 and J usage is TRBJ2-7; 8 nucleotides align to TRBD1. The trim removed 2 bases at V and 3 bases at J, leaving 3 bases unmatched. The CDR3 runs to 14 residues. CDR3 in amino acids: CASSLWDRNYEQYF. For the CDR3, the DNA is TGTGCCAGCAGTTTATGGGACAGGAACTACGAGCAGTACTTC.

Many counts were recorded for this clonotype. This chain connects TRBV2 to TRBJ2-7; no reliable D call. This CDR3 has 15 amino acids. V lost 2 bases to trimming and J lost 1 base, with 12 bases between them. CDR1 and CDR2 from the germline V gene are SNHLY and FYNNEI. CDR3 bases: TGTGCCAGCAGTGAATCACAGACTCCGTCCTACGAGCAGTACTTC. Translating it yields CASSESQTPSYEQYF.

A note on this clonotype: A much more abundant neighbour one base away suggests this may be a read error. V and J are TRBV30 and TRBJ1-2; TRBD1 aligns across 11 bases. Unmatched junction bases numbered 3, after V lost 5 bases and J lost 4 bases. The germline CDR1 and CDR2 sequences are GTSNPN and SVGIG (reference sequence). The CDR3 is 13 amino acids. The CDR3: CAWSGTGGYGYTF. In nucleotides, the CDR3 is TGTGCCTGGTCCGGGACAGGGGGCTATGGCTACACCTTC.

This clonotype was counted many times. The rearrangement links TRBV11-2 to TRBJ1-5; D is uncertain. The CDR3 consists of 14 residues. V shed 0 bases and J shed 2 bases, with 5 bases lying between them. The germline V gene encodes CDR1 SGHAT and CDR2 FQNNGV. CDR3 sequence (DNA): TGTGCCAGCAGCTTAGATACAGGCAATCAGCCCCAGCATTTT. This encodes CASSLDTGNQPQHF.

To note about this clonotype: At one of its ends the junction is not consistent with the germline gene, which may arise from a read error. This chain connects TRBV5-1 to TRBJ2-2; D perhaps matches TRBD2 (6 bases). CDR1 and CDR2 from the germline V gene are SGHRS and YFSETQ. This CDR3 has 15 amino acids. CDR3: CASTLGGNPPGELVF. CDR3 bases: TGCGCCAGCACATTGGGGGGAAACCCTCCCGGGGAGCTGGTTTTT.

V gene TRBV10-3 combines with J gene TRBJ2-7; 7 positions match TRBD2. With V trimmed by 5 bases and J by 6 bases, 13 bases remained unmatched. Germline V gene data show CDR1 as ENHRY and CDR2 as SYGVKD. This CDR3 contains 15 residues. CDR3 sequence reads: CAISNGGSGHSEQYF. The CDR3 coding sequence is TGTGCCATCAGTAACGGGGGTAGCGGGCACTCCGAGCAGTACTTC.

This clonotype was observed a few times. Being one base from a much bigger clone, this may be a read error. The genes are TRBV29-1 and TRBJ2-5, with 7 bases lining up with TRBD1. Germline loops: CDR1 SQVTM, CDR2 ANQGSEA. The CDR3 contains 12 residues. As DNA, the CDR3 is TGCAGCGTGGGACAGATCCAAGAGACCAAGTACTTC. Encoded protein: CSVGQIQETKYF.

This clonotype was observed a few times. The chain joins TRBV6-4 to TRBJ2-7; 7 bases fit TRBD1. J lost 3 bases, V lost 1 base, and 9 bases had no gene match. Germline CDR1 MRHNA, CDR2 SNTAGT. This CDR3 is 16 amino acids long. CDR3: CASSDLVNRGGYEQYF. The CDR3 nucleotides read TGTGCCAGCAGTGACTTGGTTAACAGGGGCGGCTACGAGCAGTACTTC.

There are many counts of this clonotype. The CDR3 nucleotides read TGTGCCACCAGTGATAAGTTCGGACAGCGAGAAGAAGAGACCCAGTACTTC. Protein sequence: CATSDKFGQREEETQYF. This chain links TRBV24-1 with TRBJ2-5; a weak D match, TRBD1 (6 bases). This CDR3 has 17 amino acids. Germline V gene sequence: CDR1 KGHDR, CDR2 SFDVKD. Trimming pared 3 bases from V and 3 bases from J, leaving 19 bases between.

V gene TRBV10-3 combines with J gene TRBJ2-7; 9 bases match TRBD1. Looked up from germline, CDR1 is ENHRY and CDR2 is SYGVKD. The CDR3 is 18 amino acids. Losses at the gene ends were 8 bases for V and 5 bases for J; bases not matched to a gene: 22. CDR3 loop: CAIASFWRRDREGDEQYF. CDR3 nucleotide sequence: TGTGCCATCGCTTCGTTTTGGCGGAGGGACAGGGAGGGCGACGAGCAGTACTTC.

The sample holds many counts of this clonotype. The chain links TRBV6-1 to TRBJ1-1; no reliable D call. CDR3 length equals 12 residues. V shed 6 bases and J shed 5 bases, with 10 bases lying between them. Germline-derived CDR1 and CDR2 are MNHNS and SASEGT. CDR3 sequence (DNA): TGTGCCAGCAGGGGTATGGATACTGAAGCTTTCTTT. It translates to CASRGMDTEAFF.

This clonotype has ten or more counts. The chain links TRBV6-5 to TRBJ1-2; no definite D call. The V gene's germline CDR1 is MNHEY and CDR2 SVGAGI. Trimming left V 0 bases short and J 6 bases short, with 11 bases between. The CDR3 is 14 residues long. The CDR3 protein is CASSYSATADGYTF. CDR3 DNA sequence: TGTGCCAGCAGTTACTCTGCCACGGCGGATGGCTACACCTTC.

The V and J genes are TRBV27 and TRBJ2-7; 9 nucleotides match TRBD1. The CDR3 totals 13 residues. Trimming at V came to 5 bases and at J to 6 bases, leaving 5 bases not matched to a gene. Germline V lookup: CDR1 MNHEY, CDR2 SMNVEV (reference sequence). The CDR3 spells CASSPLQGAEQYF. The CDR3 DNA is TGTGCCAGCAGTCCGTTACAGGGGGCCGAGCAGTACTTC.

The sample holds many counts of this clonotype. The chain carries TRBV27 and TRBJ2-5; 8 nucleotides line up with TRBD2. The CDR3 loop spans 13 amino acids. V shed 5 bases and J 7 bases; nucleotides not matched to a gene: 6. In germline, CDR1 is MNHEY, CDR2 SMNVEV (reference sequence). In DNA, the CDR3 is TGTGCCAGCAGTCCCGAAGCGGGGGTGACCCAGTACTTC. Protein product: CASSPEAGVTQYF.

This clonotype was found many times. This sequence joins TRBV19 and TRBJ1-5, with D hard to call. The V gene's germline CDR1 is LNHDA and CDR2 SQIVND (reference sequence). The V end was cut by 5 bases, the J end by 0 bases, with 14 bases between. CDR3 length: 16 residues. The CDR3 is CASSHQTEHSNQPQHF. The CDR3 DNA sequence: TGTGCCAGTAGTCACCAAACAGAGCATAGCAATCAGCCCCAGCATTTT.

V is TRBV6-5 and J is TRBJ1-3, with D possibly matching TRBD1 (5 bases). CDR3 size: 15 residues. Trimming took off 0 bases at V and 4 bases at J, with 10 bases between the two ends. The germline gives CDR1 MNHEY, CDR2 SVGAGI. This chain's CDR3 is CASSYSSGRGNTIYF. The CDR3 nucleotides are TGTGCCAGCAGTTACTCGTCAGGGAGAGGAAACACCATATATTTT.